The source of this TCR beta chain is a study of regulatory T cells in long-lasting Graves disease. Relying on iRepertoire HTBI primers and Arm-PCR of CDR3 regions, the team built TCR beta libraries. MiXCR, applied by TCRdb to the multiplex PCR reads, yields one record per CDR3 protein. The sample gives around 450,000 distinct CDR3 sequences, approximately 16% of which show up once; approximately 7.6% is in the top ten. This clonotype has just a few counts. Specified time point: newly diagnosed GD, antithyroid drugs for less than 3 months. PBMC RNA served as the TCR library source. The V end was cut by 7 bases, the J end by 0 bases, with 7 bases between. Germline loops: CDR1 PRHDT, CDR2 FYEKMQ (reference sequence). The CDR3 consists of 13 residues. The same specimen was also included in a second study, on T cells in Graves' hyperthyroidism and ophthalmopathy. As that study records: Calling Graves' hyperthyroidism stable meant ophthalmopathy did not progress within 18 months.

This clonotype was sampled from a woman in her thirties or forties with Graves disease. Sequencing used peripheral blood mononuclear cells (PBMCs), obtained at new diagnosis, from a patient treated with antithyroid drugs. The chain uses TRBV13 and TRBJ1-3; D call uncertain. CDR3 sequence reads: CASTEDSGNTIYF. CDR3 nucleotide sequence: TGTGCCAGCACCGAAGACTCTGGAAACACCATATATTTT.